This T cell receptor beta chain was observed in a study of blood T cell repertoires in COVID-19. Overall study context: The origin of the acute and convalescent COVID-19 samples was the United States, Italy and Spain. In each case, the material was cDNA or gDNA derived from T cells, B-cell-depleted T cells, or PBMCs.

The protocol was immunoSEQ multiplex PCR, while the TCRdb copy is restricted to in-frame clones and leaves out a portion. The data show 200,000 to 300,000 clones, approximately 86% seen once. Seattle-derived patients entered the study during active infection and were followed longitudinally. Sequenced: peripheral blood. The receptor's source is an older woman with COVID-19, enrolled during active disease.

CDR3: CASTSSGTGFEKLFF. DNA for the CDR3: TGTGCCAGCACCTCGTCCGGGACAGGGTTCGAAAAACTGTTTTTT. This rearrangement joins TRBV2 to TRBJ1-4, with 9 bases aligning to TRBD1. Unmatched junction bases numbered 11, after V lost 7 bases and J lost 8 bases. The germline gives CDR1 SNHLY, CDR2 FYNNEI. The CDR3 sequence is 15 residues long. Combining the CDR3 with reference TRBV2 and TRBJ1-4 gives the whole variable domain EPEVTQTPSHQVTQMGQEVILRCVPISNHLYFYWYRQILGQKVEFLVSFYNNEISEKSEIFDDQFSVERPDGSNFTLKIRSTKLEDSAMYFCASTSSGTGFEKLFFGSGTQLSVL.